Below are 25 T cell receptor beta chains sequenced from a single sample in a study of T cells expressing NK-cell markers. TCRdb re-called the 5' RACE reads and shows each CDR3 protein once, DNA omitted. The sample's table shows 150,000 or so distinct CDR3 sequences. The sample comprised blood T cells: a sorted CD56 or NKG2C T cell subset, CD4+ or CD8+ T cells, or bulk PBMC T cells (not recorded which). Source of these receptors: a woman in her forties or fifties in good health.

The chain carries TRBV27 and TRBJ1-1; lacking DNA, the TRBD1 call made by TCRdb goes unchecked. Per the germline V gene, CDR1 is MNHEY and CDR2 is SMNVEV (reference sequence). This CDR3 has 12 amino acids. The chain's CDR3 is CAVVRGVGEAFF.

The rearrangement uses TRBV5-1 and TRBJ2-2; TCRdb reports TRBD1, a call that lacks DNA to check it against. CDR1 SGHRS and CDR2 YFSETQ come from the germline V gene. The CDR3 runs to 18 residues. The chain's CDR3 is CASSYPVEPHDGTGELFF.

The V gene is TRBV12-3 or TRBV12-4, the J gene TRBJ2-7; without DNA, the TCRdb call of TRBD1 cannot be checked. The length of the CDR3 is 15 residues. The CDR3 spells CASSSTGGRRYEQYF.

V usage is TRBV4-1 and J usage is TRBJ2-5; TCRdb indicates TRBD1, and absent DNA this call remains unverified. Germline-derived CDR1 and CDR2 are MGHRA and YSYEKL. This CDR3 contains 13 residues. The CDR3 loop is CASSQAQGETQYF.

The chain links TRBV5-4 to TRBJ2-1; TCRdb's D call, TRBD1, is unchecked because there is no DNA. The CDR3 is made up of 14 amino acids. Germline assignment: CDR1 SGHNT and CDR2 YYREEE (reference sequence). The CDR3 sequence: CASSLAAAPNEQFF.

The chain recombines TRBV12-3 or TRBV12-4 with TRBJ1-5. The length of the CDR3 is 17 residues. CDR3 sequence reads: CASSNQLKTGRAQPQHF.

V gene TRBV4-1 combines with J gene TRBJ1-2. The V gene's germline CDR1 is MGHRA and CDR2 YSYEKL. The CDR3 is 14 residues long. CDR3 region: CASSQDISGYGYTF.

V gene TRBV27 combines with J gene TRBJ2-3; TCRdb indicates TRBD2, and absent DNA this call remains unverified. This CDR3 comprises 12 residues. Germline assignment: CDR1 MNHEY and CDR2 SMNVEV (reference sequence). This CDR3 is CASSSLGDTQYF.

The chain uses TRBV12-3 or TRBV12-4 and TRBJ2-7; TCRdb's D call, TRBD1, is unchecked because there is no DNA. This CDR3 comprises 14 residues. The CDR3 protein is CASSLLDPLGEQYF.

The chain joins TRBV19 to TRBJ1-1; without DNA, the TCRdb call of TRBD1 cannot be checked. CDR1 is LNHDA, CDR2 SQIVND, per germline (reference sequence). This CDR3 is 16 amino acids long. The CDR3 protein is CASSMGLVGTGLQAFF.

J is TRBJ1-5 and V is TRBV29-1; TCRdb returns TRBD1, unconfirmable since there is no DNA. This CDR3 has 14 residues. Germline CDR1 is SQVTM and CDR2 is ANQGSEA. This CDR3 is CSVGSGASNQPQHF.

V and J are TRBV5-1 and TRBJ1-5; the TCRdb call, TRBD1, lacks DNA for checking. CDR3 length: 15 residues. Germline CDR1 SGHRS, CDR2 YFSETQ. CDR3 in amino acids: CASSRQGDFFRAQHF.

The V and J genes are TRBV7-2 and TRBJ2-7; TCRdb picks TRBD1, but there is no DNA to check that call. Germline CDR1 and CDR2: SGHTA and FQGNSA. The CDR3 sequence is 15 residues long. The CDR3 is CASSPGVSADYEQYF.

The genes are TRBV27 and TRBJ2-3; there is no DNA to check the TCRdb D call of TRBD1. Germline CDR1 MNHEY, CDR2 SMNVEV (reference sequence). The CDR3 is 18 residues long. The CDR3 spells CASSLWGWGSPSTDTQYF.

J is TRBJ1-3 and V is TRBV10-3; TCRdb's D gene call, TRBD1, goes unchecked for lack of DNA. The CDR3 covers 17 residues. Per the germline V gene, CDR1 is ENHRY and CDR2 is SYGVKD. CDR3 amino acids: CAISVPTGTRHGNTIYF.

The chain joins TRBV10-2 to TRBJ2-2; TCRdb selects TRBD2, and the lack of DNA leaves this call unchecked. From germline, CDR1 is WSHSY and CDR2 SAAADI. The CDR3 consists of 16 residues. Here the CDR3 reads CASQTSGTANTGELFF.

The chain recombines TRBV20-1 with TRBJ2-1. Germline loops: CDR1 DFQATT, CDR2 SNEGSKA (reference sequence). The CDR3 consists of 16 residues. CDR3 sequence reads: CSARDPDEGPYNEQFF.

The chain combines TRBV12-3 or TRBV12-4 with TRBJ1-3. The CDR3 runs 12 residues. The CDR3 reads CASSLSGNTIYF.

This chain links TRBV24-1 with TRBJ1-5; lacking DNA, the TRBD1 call made by TCRdb goes unchecked. CDR3 size: 15 residues. Germline V lookup: CDR1 KGHDR, CDR2 SFDVKD. The CDR3 sequence is CATSDGGPSNQPQHF.

V is TRBV11-2 and J is TRBJ2-7; lacking DNA, the TRBD1 call made by TCRdb goes unchecked. The CDR3 has 15 amino acids. Germline-derived CDR1 and CDR2 are SGHAT and FQNNGV. The CDR3 protein is CASSGRDRGYYEQYF.

This rearrangement joins TRBV12-3 or TRBV12-4 to TRBJ1-2; TCRdb gives TRBD1 as the D gene, but with no DNA this cannot be confirmed. The CDR3 consists of 14 residues. CDR3 sequence: CASSAPVPYYGYTF.

The V and J genes are TRBV4-2 and TRBJ2-3; TCRdb designates TRBD1, a call that cannot be tested without DNA. In germline, CDR1 is LGHNA, CDR2 YNFKEQ. This CDR3 comprises 15 residues. The CDR3 is CASSQDRGSGDTQYF.

This sequence joins TRBV12-3 or TRBV12-4 and TRBJ2-1; TCRdb picks TRBD1, but there is no DNA to check that call. The CDR3 sequence is 14 residues long. CDR3 amino acids: CASRTRETYNEQFF.

The V gene is TRBV27, the J gene TRBJ2-1. The CDR3 is 14 amino acids. Germline V CDR1 and CDR2: MNHEY, SMNVEV (reference sequence). The CDR3 protein is CASSLFLSSNEQFF.

The chain employs TRBV6-6 and TRBJ2-1; there is no DNA to check the TCRdb D call of TRBD2. Germline assignment: CDR1 MNHNY and CDR2 SVGAGI (reference sequence). The length of the CDR3 is 13 residues. The CDR3 loop is CASIPTSLNEQFF.